The T cell receptor beta chain under discussion was sequenced for a study of T cell clonality in common variable immunodeficiency. Study results and limitations: Compared with controls, CVID subjects had fewer shared TCRbeta clones. TCRbeta clonality was increased in CVID versus healthy controls.

Some clones are missing from TCRdb's copy, which holds only in-frame ones; the method was immunoSEQ multiplex PCR. The sample was found to contain under 45,000 clones, and every one recurs. Donors gave roughly 4.5 to 8.5 ml heparinized peripheral whole blood. At least ten counts were recorded for this clone. Its antigen is unidentified. The read stops 3 residues short of the end of the CDR3; the missing end is completed from the germline J gene. The V gene end was trimmed by 5 bases and the J gene end by 0 bases; junction bases not matched to a gene: 4. The CDR3 consists of 16 residues. Per the germline V gene, CDR1 is ENHRY and CDR2 is SYGVKD.

The source is a person aged 18 to 69 in good health. The sequenced material came from peripheral blood mononuclear cells. The genes are TRBV10-3 and TRBJ2-2, with 9 nucleotides matching TRBD1. CDR3 bases read: TGTGCCATCAGTCAGGACAGGGGCTCGAACACCGGGGAG. Translation: CAISQDRGSNTGE. The entire CDR3 protein reads CAISQDRGSNTGELFF.